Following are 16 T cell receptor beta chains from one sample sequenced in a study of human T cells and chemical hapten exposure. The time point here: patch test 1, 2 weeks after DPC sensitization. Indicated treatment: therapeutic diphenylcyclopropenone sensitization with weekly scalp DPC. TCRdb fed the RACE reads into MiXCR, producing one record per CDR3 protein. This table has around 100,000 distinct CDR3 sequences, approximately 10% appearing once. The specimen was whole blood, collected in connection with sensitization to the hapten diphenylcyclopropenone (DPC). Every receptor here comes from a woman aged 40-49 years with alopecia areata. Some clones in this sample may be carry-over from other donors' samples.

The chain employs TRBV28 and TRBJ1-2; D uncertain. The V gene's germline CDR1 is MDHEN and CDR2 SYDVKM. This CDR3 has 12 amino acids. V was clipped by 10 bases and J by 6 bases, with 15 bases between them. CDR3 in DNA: TGTGCCACCCTTATGGGGAAGGATGGCTACACCTTC. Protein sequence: CATLMGKDGYTF.

CDR3 sequence reads: CASSESPGGNGYTF. In DNA form, the CDR3 reads TGCGCCAGCAGTGAGTCACCAGGGGGGAATGGCTACACCTTC. The chain links TRBV10-2 to TRBJ1-2; 7 bases match TRBD1. Losses at the gene ends were 0 bases for V and 6 bases for J; bases not matched to a gene: 4. The CDR3 has 14 amino acids. CDR1 and CDR2 from the germline V gene are WSHSY and SAAADI.

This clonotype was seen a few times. This chain's CDR3 is CSAGPLAGGTDTQYF. The CDR3 bases are TGCAGTGCTGGACCGCTAGCGGGGGGCACAGATACGCAGTATTTT. This chain uses TRBV20-1 with TRBJ2-3; 10 bases align to TRBD2. Germline loops: CDR1 DFQATT, CDR2 SNEGSKA (reference sequence). V gave up 5 bases and J gave up 1 base; unmatched junction bases: 6. The CDR3 covers 15 residues.

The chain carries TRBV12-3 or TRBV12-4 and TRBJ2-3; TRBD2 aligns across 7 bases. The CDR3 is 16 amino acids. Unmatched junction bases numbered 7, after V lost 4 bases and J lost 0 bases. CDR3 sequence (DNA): TGTGCCAGCAGTTCTCCCAGCGGGGCGAGCACAGATACGCAGTATTTT. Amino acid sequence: CASSSPSGASTDTQYF.

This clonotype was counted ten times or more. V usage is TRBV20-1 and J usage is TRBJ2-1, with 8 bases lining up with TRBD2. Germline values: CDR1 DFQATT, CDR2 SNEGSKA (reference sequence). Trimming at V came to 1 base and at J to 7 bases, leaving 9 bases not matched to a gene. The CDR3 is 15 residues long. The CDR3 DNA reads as TGCAGTGCTAGAGCCCCGGGACTAGGGGGAAATGAGCAGTTCTTC. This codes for CSARAPGLGGNEQFF.

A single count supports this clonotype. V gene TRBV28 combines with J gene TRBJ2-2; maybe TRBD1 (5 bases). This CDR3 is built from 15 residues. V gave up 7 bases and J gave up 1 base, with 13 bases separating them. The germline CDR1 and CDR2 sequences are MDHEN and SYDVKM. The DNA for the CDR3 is TGTGCCAGCAAAGGGGCAGGCTTGAACACCGGGGAGCTGTTTTTT. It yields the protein CASKGAGLNTGELFF.

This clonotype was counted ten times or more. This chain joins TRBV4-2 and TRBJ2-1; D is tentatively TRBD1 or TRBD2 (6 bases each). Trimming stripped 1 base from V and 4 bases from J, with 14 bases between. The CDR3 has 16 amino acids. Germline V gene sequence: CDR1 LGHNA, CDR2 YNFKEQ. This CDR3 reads CASSQGQEGGYNEQFF. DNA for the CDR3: TGTGCCAGCAGCCAAGGCCAAGAGGGGGGATACAATGAGCAGTTCTTC.

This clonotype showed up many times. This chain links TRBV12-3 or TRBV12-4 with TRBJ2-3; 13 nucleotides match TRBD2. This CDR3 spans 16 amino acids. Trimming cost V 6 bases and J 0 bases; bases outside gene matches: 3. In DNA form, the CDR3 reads TGTGCCAGCAGCTTACTAGCGGGGGGGAGCACAGATACGCAGTATTTT. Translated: CASSLLAGGSTDTQYF.

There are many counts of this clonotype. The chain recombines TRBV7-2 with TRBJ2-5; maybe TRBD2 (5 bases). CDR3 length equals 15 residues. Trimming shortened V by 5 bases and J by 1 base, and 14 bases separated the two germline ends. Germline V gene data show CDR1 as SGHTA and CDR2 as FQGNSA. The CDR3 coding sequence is TGTGCCAGCAGCACGAACCGGGGTCCCCAAGAGACCCAGTACTTC. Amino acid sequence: CASSTNRGPQETQYF. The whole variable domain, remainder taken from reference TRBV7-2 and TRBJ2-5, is GAGVSQSPSNKVTEKGKDVELRCDPISGHTALYWYRQSLGQGLEFLIYFQGNSAPDKSGLPSDRFSAERTGGSVSTLTIQRTQQEDSAVYLCASSTNRGPQETQYFGPGTRLLVL.

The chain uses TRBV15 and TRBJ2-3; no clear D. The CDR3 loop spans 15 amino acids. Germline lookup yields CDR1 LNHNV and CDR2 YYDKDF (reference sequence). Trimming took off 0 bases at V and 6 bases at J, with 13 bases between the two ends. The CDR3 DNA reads TGTGCCACCAGCAGAGACCCGGTGGGCCGGGATACGCAGTATTTT. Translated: CATSRDPVGRDTQYF. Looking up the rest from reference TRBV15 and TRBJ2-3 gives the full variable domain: DAMVIQNPRYQVTQFGKPVTLSCSQTLNHNVMYWYQQKSSQAPKLLFHYYDKDFNNEADTPDNFQSRRPNTSFCFLDIRSPGLGDTAMYLCATSRDPVGRDTQYFGPGTRLTVL.

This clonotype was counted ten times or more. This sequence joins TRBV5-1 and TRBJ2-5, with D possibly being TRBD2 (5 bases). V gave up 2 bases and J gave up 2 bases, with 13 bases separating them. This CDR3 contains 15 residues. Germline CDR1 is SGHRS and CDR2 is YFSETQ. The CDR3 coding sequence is TGCGCCAGCAGCTTACGACTATCCGTGCAAGAGACCCAGTACTTC. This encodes CASSLRLSVQETQYF.

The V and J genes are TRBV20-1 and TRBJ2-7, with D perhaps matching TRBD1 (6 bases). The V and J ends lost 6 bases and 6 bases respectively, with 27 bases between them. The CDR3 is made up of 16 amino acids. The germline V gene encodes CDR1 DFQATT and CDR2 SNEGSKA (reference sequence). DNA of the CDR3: TGCAGTGCCCAGGGGCAAGGGGCGCATAGAGCTGGCGAGCAGTACTTC. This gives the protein CSAQGQGAHRAGEQYF.

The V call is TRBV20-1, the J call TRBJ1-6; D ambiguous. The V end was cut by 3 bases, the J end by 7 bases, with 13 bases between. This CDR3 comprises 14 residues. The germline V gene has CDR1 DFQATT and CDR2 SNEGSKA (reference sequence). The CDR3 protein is CSASLGMDNSPLHF. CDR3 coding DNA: TGCAGTGCTAGTCTGGGGATGGACAATTCACCCCTCCACTTT.

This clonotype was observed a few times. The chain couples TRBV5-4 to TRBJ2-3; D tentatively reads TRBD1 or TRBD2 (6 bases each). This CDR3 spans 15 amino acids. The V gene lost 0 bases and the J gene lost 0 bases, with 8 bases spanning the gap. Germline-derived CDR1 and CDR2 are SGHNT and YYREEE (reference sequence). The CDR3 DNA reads TGTGCCAGCAGCTTGGAGGGGGGAAGCACAGATACGCAGTATTTT. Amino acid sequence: CASSLEGGSTDTQYF. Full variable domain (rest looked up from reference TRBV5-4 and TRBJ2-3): ETGVTQSPTHLIKTRGQQVTLRCSSQSGHNTVSWYQQALGQGPQFIFQYYREEENGRGNFPPRFSGLQFPNYSSELNVNALELDDSALYLCASSLEGGSTDTQYFGPGTRLTVL.

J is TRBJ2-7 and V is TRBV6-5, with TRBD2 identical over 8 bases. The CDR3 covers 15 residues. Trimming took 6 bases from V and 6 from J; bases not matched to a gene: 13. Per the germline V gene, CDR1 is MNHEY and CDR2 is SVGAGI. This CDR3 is CASRERGGTPGEQYF. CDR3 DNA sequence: TGTGCCAGCAGAGAACGGGGGGGGACCCCCGGCGAGCAGTACTTC.

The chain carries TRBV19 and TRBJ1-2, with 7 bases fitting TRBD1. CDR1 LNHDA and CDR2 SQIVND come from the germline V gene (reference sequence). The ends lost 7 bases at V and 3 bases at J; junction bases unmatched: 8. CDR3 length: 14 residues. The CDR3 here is CASNRGSADYGYTF. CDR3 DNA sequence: TGTGCCAGTAACAGGGGTAGTGCCGACTATGGCTACACCTTC. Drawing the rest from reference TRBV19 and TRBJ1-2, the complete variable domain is DGGITQSPKYLFRKEGQNVTLSCEQNLNHDAMYWYRQDPGQGLRLIYYSQIVNDFQKGDIAEGYSVSREKKESFPLTVTSAQKNPTAFYLCASNRGSADYGYTFGSGTRLTVV.